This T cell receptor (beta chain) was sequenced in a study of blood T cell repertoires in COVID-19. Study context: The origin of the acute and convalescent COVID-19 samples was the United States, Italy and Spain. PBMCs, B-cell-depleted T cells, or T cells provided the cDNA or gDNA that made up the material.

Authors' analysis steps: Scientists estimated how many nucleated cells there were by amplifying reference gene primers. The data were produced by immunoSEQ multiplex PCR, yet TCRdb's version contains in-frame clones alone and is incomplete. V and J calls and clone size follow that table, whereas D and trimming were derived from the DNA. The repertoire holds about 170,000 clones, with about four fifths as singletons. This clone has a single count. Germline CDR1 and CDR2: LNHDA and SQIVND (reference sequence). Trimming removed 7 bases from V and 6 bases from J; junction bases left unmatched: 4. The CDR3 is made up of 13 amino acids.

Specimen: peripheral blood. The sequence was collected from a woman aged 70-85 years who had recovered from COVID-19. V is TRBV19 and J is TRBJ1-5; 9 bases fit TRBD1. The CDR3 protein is CASKETGGQPQHF. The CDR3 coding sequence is TGTGCCAGTAAGGAGACAGGGGGTCAGCCCCAGCATTTT.